This TCR beta chain is from a study of a mutant IDH1 vaccine in newly diagnosed glioma. Study-level information: Treated patients, 62.5% male and roughly 40% female, averaged roughly 43 years of age.

TCRdb keeps only in-frame clones here, not all; method: immunoSEQ multiplex PCR. The data show about 28,000 clones, with 87% seen just once and over 2.5% held by the top ten. Overall study results and limits: Among all patients, vaccine-induced immune responses occurred in roughly 93%. Shifts in the top peripheral T cell clonotypes seemed unrelated to pseudoprogression.

To note about this clone: Antigen: not known.

Regarding time point: week 5, during vaccination. Vaccination used 300 ug of mutant IDH1 20-mer peptide per dose, with topical imiquimod. In every donor, the tumor was a new WHO grade 3 or 4 IDH1-mutant, ATRX-lost astrocytoma. The clonotype originates from a woman between 40 and 50 years old with glioma. Some clones in this sample may be carry-over from other donors' samples. This sample comprised peripheral blood mononuclear cells (PBMCs), obtained from a glioma patient whose treatment included an IDH1 peptide vaccine.

DNA for the CDR3: TGTGCCATCAGGGTGACAGGGATGGGTCCCGAGCAGTACTTC. The encoded protein is CAIRVTGMGPEQYF. The chain links TRBV10-3 to TRBJ2-7, with 7 bases that match TRBD1. V was clipped by 6 bases and J by 6 bases; unmatched bases: 11. In germline, CDR1 is ENHRY, CDR2 SYGVKD. CDR3 length: 14 amino acids.